This T cell receptor (beta chain) was sequenced for a study of T cell clonality in common variable immunodeficiency. Sequenced by immunoSEQ multiplex PCR; TCRdb stores in-frame clones only, minus some. Sampling found about 30,000 clones, none seen once. The CVID group had around 15 females and approximately 30 males, mean age around 40. Heparinized whole blood, roughly 5 to 8 ml, came from each donor. General study points: TCRbeta clonality was increased in CVID versus healthy controls. In common variable immunodeficiency, TCR beta chains reportedly carried fewer deletions and N-nucleotide insertions. Compared with controls, CVID subjects had fewer shared TCRbeta clones.

This clone has at least ten counts. Its antigen is still unknown. The read terminates 3 residues ahead of where the CDR3 ends, so the germline J gene completes it. Trimming cost V 3 bases and J 7 bases; bases outside gene matches: 6. Germline assignment: CDR1 SQVTM and CDR2 ANQGSEA. The CDR3 sequence is 14 residues long. The rearrangement joins TRBV29-1 to TRBJ2-2; the match to TRBD1 covers 9 bases. The sequence derives from a human donor with common variable immunodeficiency. The specimen was peripheral blood mononuclear cells. CDR3 bases read: TGCAGCGTTGATGAACAGGGGGCCGACGGGGAG. Amino acid sequence: CSVDEQGADGE. The CDR3 reads in full as CSVDEQGADGELFF.